The T cell receptor (beta chain) described here comes from a study of blood T cell repertoires in COVID-19 (dated by TCRdb to about 2020). Regarding the research as a whole: The collaborator samples originated in the United States, Italy and Spain and spanned the acute and convalescent phases of COVID-19. The material from the prospective study consisted of cDNA or gDNA derived from T cells, B-cell-depleted T cells, or PBMCs. The sample metadata nearly always contained a de-identified subject ID, COVID-19 status, age in years and sex. Where available, HLA class I and class II types were taken from metadata supplied by the sample provider and were not determined by assay-based typing. Subjects who had been exposed to COVID-19, were actively infected with it, or had recovered from it provided the deeply sampled blood TCRbeta repertoires that made up the dataset. The samples were drawn from the first 160 participants of the ongoing ImmuneRACE study and from 950 to 1,500 subjects provided by 6 global collaborators. A freely available public database, intended as a resource for researchers studying the immune response to SARS-CoV-2, is where the repertoires were released.

Beyond this particular receptor, the publication reports: The amount of clinical and demographic metadata varied by source and participant and was provided uncurated.

Concerning this clone: Its antigen specificity is not known. No base qualities exist here, and no much larger clone lies one base off it.

TCRbeta CDR3 regions were amplified from genomic DNA by means of the immunoSEQ Assay, a bias-controlled multiplex PCR. Processing in the source paper ran as follows. Within the assay, amplification of reference gene primers was used to estimate how many nucleated cells each sample contained. To quantify the absolute abundance of each unique TCRbeta CDR3 rearrangement, sequence reads were collapsed and filtered. For each sample, productive Simpson clonality was calculated as the square root of Simpson's diversity index across productive rearrangements. In TCRdb, the immuneACCESS table is reduced to in-frame sequences with V and J assigned. These tables do not hold every clone; where another copy was compared, an unresolved V gene accounts for under half, and the others remain unexplained. V, J and clone size derive from that table, while D and trimming were established from the DNA sequence. Within this sample are hundreds of thousands of clones, with about nine tenths of them counted one time only. The ten top clones hold 1.4% of the sample.

Whole blood was collected in K2EDTA tubes by collaborating institutions according to the institutions' own protocols. For TCRbeta analysis, collaborators shipped samples in one of three forms: frozen whole blood, isolated PBMCs, or DNA extracted from either of those sample types. Sequences were obtained from peripheral blood. This clonotype was sampled from a woman in her twenties or thirties with active or convalescent COVID-19.

The DNA sequence is given as TGTGCCAGTAGTATCACTCCTCCGGGACAGGGGGCCCACGAGCAGTACTTC. This encodes CASSITPPGQGAHEQYF. Recombination connected TRBV19 to TRBJ2-7; 12 bases in between match TRBD1. The CDR3 runs 17 amino acids, cysteine and phenylalanine included. Only the CDR3 DNA stays, 51 bases, in frame from base 1. V loses 3 bases at its end and J loses 5 bases; junction bases beyond the gene matches: 11. CDR1 and CDR2, per the germline V gene (reference sequence), are LNHDA and SQIVND.